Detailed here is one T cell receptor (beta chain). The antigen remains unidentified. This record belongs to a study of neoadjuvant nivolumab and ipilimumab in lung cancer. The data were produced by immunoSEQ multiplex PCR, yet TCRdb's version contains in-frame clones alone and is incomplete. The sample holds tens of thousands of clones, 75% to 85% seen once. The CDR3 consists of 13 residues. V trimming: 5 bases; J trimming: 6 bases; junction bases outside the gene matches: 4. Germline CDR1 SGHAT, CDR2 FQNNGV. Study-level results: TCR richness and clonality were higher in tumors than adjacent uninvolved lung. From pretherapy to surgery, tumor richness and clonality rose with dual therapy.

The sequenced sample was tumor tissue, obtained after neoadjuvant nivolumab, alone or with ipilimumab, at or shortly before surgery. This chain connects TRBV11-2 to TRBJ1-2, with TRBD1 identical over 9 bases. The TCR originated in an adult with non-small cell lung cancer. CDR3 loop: CASSTDRGNGYTF. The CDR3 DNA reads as TGTGCCAGCAGCACGGACAGGGGAAATGGCTACACCTTC.